This T cell receptor beta chain was found in a study of graft-versus-host responses after intestinal transplantation. Overall study context: After anti-thymocyte globulin induction, recipients took tacrolimus and steroids for around three years.

Only one count was recorded for this clone. Its antigen is undetermined. General study points: Early after transplant, HvG declines were associated with peak levels of circulating GvH clones. Recipient marrow showed GvH clones, some seen first in ileum or blood.

The CDR3 is 16 amino acids. From germline, CDR1 is SEHNR and CDR2 FQNEAQ (reference sequence). The trim removed 6 bases at V and 5 bases at J, leaving 15 bases unmatched. Data came from immunoSEQ multiplex PCR; TCRdb stores just in-frame clones and leaves some out. The sample lists about 71,000 clones; 80% to 95% were seen once. The rearrangement joins TRBV7-9 to TRBJ2-7, with 8 bases identical to TRBD1. The sample in question was unstimulated CD8+ T cells sorted from spleen or lymph node cells, obtained before intestinal transplant. This receptor was taken from a human donor who received an intestinal transplant. The chain's CDR3 is CASSQSGGQGGHEQYF. The DNA of the CDR3 is TGTGCCAGCAGTCAAAGCGGAGGACAGGGCGGCCACGAGCAGTACTTC.